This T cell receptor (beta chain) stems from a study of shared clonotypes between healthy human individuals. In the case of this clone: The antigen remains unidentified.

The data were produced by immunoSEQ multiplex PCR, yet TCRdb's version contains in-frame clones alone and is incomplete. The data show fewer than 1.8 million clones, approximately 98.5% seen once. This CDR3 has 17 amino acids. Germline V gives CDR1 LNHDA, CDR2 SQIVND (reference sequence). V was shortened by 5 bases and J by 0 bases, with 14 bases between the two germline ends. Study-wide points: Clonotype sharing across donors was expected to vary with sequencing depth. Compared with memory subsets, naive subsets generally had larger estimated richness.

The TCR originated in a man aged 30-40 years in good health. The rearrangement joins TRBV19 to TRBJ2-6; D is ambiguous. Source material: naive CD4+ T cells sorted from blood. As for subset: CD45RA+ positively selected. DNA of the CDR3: TGTGCCAGTAGTCTTCGCCCAATCACCTCTGGGGCCAACGTCCTGACTTTC. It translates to CASSLRPITSGANVLTF.